The sequence of this T cell receptor beta chain was determined in a study of persistence of HIV-infected CD4 T cells. Study overall: Multiple blood draws of up to about 180 mL, except a couple of donors with single leukapheresis.

Findings and caveats of the study: Bulk TCR data could not be restricted to HIV-1-infected CMV-responding cells. TCRbeta richness was lower in CMV- and Gag-responding cells than in anti-CD3/anti-CD28-responding cells.

Stimulation used approximately 9.5 ug/mL lysate from CMV-infected fibroblasts. CD40L/CD69 double-negative CD45RO-high memory CD4+ T cells were collected. Inclusion required CMV-positive serology and CD4+ counts above 400 cells/uL. Concerning this clone: Its antigen remains unknown.

Sequencing used immunoSEQ version 4 in survey mode. The method was immunoSEQ multiplex PCR; TCRdb's version includes in-frame clones alone and lacks a portion of them. Here the sample spans under 40,000 clones, about four fifths being singletons. Germline assignment: CDR1 SGHRS and CDR2 YFSETQ. With 0 bases removed from V and 0 bases from J, the gap between germline ends came to 8 bases. The CDR3 runs to 15 residues. The rearrangement uses TRBV5-1 and TRBJ2-3, with D perhaps being TRBD1 or TRBD2 (5 bases each). Sequencing was performed on CD4+ T cells sorted from PBMCs after 18-hour stimulation, taken from a patient who received antiretroviral therapy. This clonotype was obtained from an adult woman with HIV who was CMV-seropositive. The CDR3 nucleotides read TGCGCCAGCAGCTTGGACGGGGCTAGCACAGATACGCAGTATTTT. This encodes CASSLDGASTDTQYF.